This TCR beta chain was sequenced for a study of cytomegalovirus exposure and HLA in healthy donors. This CDR3 has 14 residues. V was shortened by 3 bases and J by 0 bases, with 9 bases between the two germline ends. CDR1 is MNHNY and CDR2 is SVGAGI in the germline V gene (reference sequence). Use of 60 Vbeta and 13 Jbeta primers characterized the PCR. In the original workflow: Later, 65 million to 85 million unique TCR beta chains were counted in an analysis, and some 11 million of them were shared. TCRdb's copy holds only in-frame clones and misses some; the assay was immunoSEQ multiplex PCR. V, J and clone size reflect that table, while D and trimming were determined from the DNA. Here the sample spans approximately 38,000 clones, roughly 84% being singletons.

The TCR sequence derives from a woman in her late teens or twenties in good health and CMV-seronegative. Specimen: PBMCs. The rearrangement joins TRBV6-6 to TRBJ2-7; D possibly corresponds to TRBD1 (6 bases). The CDR3 reads CASSYAGASYEQYF. Written as DNA, the CDR3 is TGTGCCAGCAGTTATGCAGGGGCCTCCTACGAGCAGTACTTC.